The rows below give T cell receptor beta chains drawn from one sample of a study of control samples from healthy donors and cancer patients. Clones were sequenced by immunoSEQ multiplex PCR, and TCRdb holds only the in-frame ones, with some missing. The sample carries about 40,000 clones, roughly 92% recorded once. The sample comprised blood. The source is a woman between 45 and 60 years old in good health. The CDR3 runs from the conserved cysteine through the conserved F or W. Fields, in order: CDR3 DNA, CDR3 protein, V gene, clone size, D gene, J gene, CDR3 length. D genes are given only for firm matches. Not every row has a clone size; where given, it reads once, few, many or a size class.

CDR3nt: TGCGCCAGCAGCCAGACTCGGGGGACAGCGAATGAAAAACTGTTTTTT
CDR3aa: CASSQTRGTANEKLFF
v_gene: TRBV4-3
abundance: .
d_gene: TRBD1
j_gene: TRBJ1-4
len: 16

CDR3nt: TGCGCCAGCAGCTGGGGGGGGCGAACTAGCACAGATACGCAGTATTTT
CDR3aa: CASSWGGRTSTDTQYF
v_gene: TRBV5-1
abundance: .
d_gene: .
j_gene: TRBJ2-3
len: 16

CDR3nt: TGTGCCAGCAGCTTTAGGGGATCGGATACGCAGTATTTT
CDR3aa: CASSFRGSDTQYF
v_gene: TRBV7-9
abundance: .
d_gene: .
j_gene: TRBJ2-3
len: 13

CDR3nt: TGTGCCAGCAGCTTTTTCGACATAAGGGACGATAGCAATCAGCCCCAGCATTTT
CDR3aa: CASSFFDIRDDSNQPQHF
v_gene: TRBV5-5
abundance: .
d_gene: .
j_gene: TRBJ1-5
len: 18

CDR3nt: TGTGCCAGCAGCTCCACCTCCACGACAGTGTTTTTT
CDR3aa: CASSSTSTTVFF
v_gene: TRBV12-3/TRBV12-4
abundance: .
d_gene: .
j_gene: TRBJ2-2
len: 12

CDR3nt: TGTGCCAGCAGCTCGACAGGGGCCTCCCCTGGGGCCAACGTCCTGACTTTC
CDR3aa: CASSSTGASPGANVLTF
v_gene: TRBV5-4
abundance: once
d_gene: TRBD1
j_gene: TRBJ2-6
len: 17

CDR3nt: TGCGCCAGCAGCCAAGGACACGCGGGTGCTGGGGCCAACGTCCTGACTTTC
CDR3aa: CASSQGHAGAGANVLTF
v_gene: TRBV4-3
abundance: .
d_gene: .
j_gene: TRBJ2-6
len: 17

CDR3nt: TGTGCCAGCGGGCCAGGGGATCAGCCCCAGCATTTT
CDR3aa: CASGPGDQPQHF
v_gene: TRBV7-2
abundance: .
d_gene: .
j_gene: TRBJ1-5
len: 12

CDR3nt: TGTGCCAGCAGTGTACAGGGAGGCGCTGGAAACACCATATATTTT
CDR3aa: CASSVQGGAGNTIYF
v_gene: TRBV27
abundance: .
d_gene: .
j_gene: TRBJ1-3
len: 15

CDR3nt: TGTGCCAGCAGCTTAGCGCTGACAGGGACCTATGGCTACACCTTC
CDR3aa: CASSLALTGTYGYTF
v_gene: TRBV7-2
abundance: .
d_gene: TRBD1
j_gene: TRBJ1-2
len: 15

CDR3nt: TGTGCCAGCAGCTTAGGGCTTCTAGCGGCCTCTAGCACAGATACGCAGTATTTT
CDR3aa: CASSLGLLAASSTDTQYF
v_gene: TRBV7-2
abundance: .
d_gene: TRBD2
j_gene: TRBJ2-3
len: 18

CDR3nt: TGTGCCAGCAGCTTAGCGGCAGGGGGCTCGATGGTTGAGCAGTTCTTC
CDR3aa: CASSLAAGGSMVEQFF
v_gene: TRBV7-8
abundance: .
d_gene: TRBD1
j_gene: TRBJ2-1
len: 16

CDR3nt: TGTGCCAGCAGCCTTCTTGGCTCAAGCAATCAGCCCCAGCATTTT
CDR3aa: CASSLLGSSNQPQHF
v_gene: TRBV7-8
abundance: .
d_gene: .
j_gene: TRBJ1-5
len: 15

CDR3nt: TGTGCCAGCTCACCCACGAGTTCTCAGCCCCAGCATTTT
CDR3aa: CASSPTSSQPQHF
v_gene: TRBV18
abundance: .
d_gene: .
j_gene: TRBJ1-5
len: 13

CDR3nt: TGTGCCAGCAGCTTAGTCCCAGGCCAGCCCCAGCATTTT
CDR3aa: CASSLVPGQPQHF
v_gene: TRBV7-8
abundance: .
d_gene: .
j_gene: TRBJ1-5
len: 13

CDR3nt: TGTGCCAGCAGACCCTCGGGGGGTGCGAACATTCAGTACTTC
CDR3aa: CASRPSGGANIQYF
v_gene: TRBV27
abundance: .
d_gene: TRBD2
j_gene: TRBJ2-4
len: 14

CDR3nt: TGTGCCAGTAGGGGATGGGAGAACGGGGGAGGGCCCCAGCATTTT
CDR3aa: CASRGWENGGGPQHF
v_gene: TRBV19
abundance: .
d_gene: .
j_gene: TRBJ1-5
len: 15

CDR3nt: TGTGCCAGCAGTGAAGCGCTTTGGCAGGGTAGCAATCAGCCCCAGCATTTT
CDR3aa: CASSEALWQGSNQPQHF
v_gene: TRBV2
abundance: .
d_gene: .
j_gene: TRBJ1-5
len: 17

CDR3nt: TGTGCCAGTAGTGGGACTTACGGACTCAATGAGCAGTTCTTC
CDR3aa: CASSGTYGLNEQFF
v_gene: TRBV19
abundance: .
d_gene: .
j_gene: TRBJ2-1
len: 14

CDR3nt: TGTGCCAGCAGCCAGAACGGGGTCTCCTACGAGCAGTACTTC
CDR3aa: CASSQNGVSYEQYF
v_gene: TRBV3-1/TRBV3-2
abundance: .
d_gene: .
j_gene: TRBJ2-7
len: 14

CDR3nt: TGTGCCAGCAACGACAGGGGCGATTATTCACCCCTCCACTTT
CDR3aa: CASNDRGDYSPLHF
v_gene: TRBV6-6
abundance: once
d_gene: TRBD1
j_gene: TRBJ1-6
len: 14

CDR3nt: TGTGCCACCCTAGGACAAAAGATATATAGCAATCAGCCCCAGCATTTT
CDR3aa: CATLGQKIYSNQPQHF
v_gene: TRBV24-1
abundance: few
d_gene: .
j_gene: TRBJ1-5
len: 16

CDR3nt: TGCAGGGGGGACCAGGAAGAGACCCAGTACTTC
CDR3aa: CRGDQEETQYF
v_gene: TRBV20-1
abundance: .
d_gene: .
j_gene: TRBJ2-5
len: 11

CDR3nt: TGTGCCAGCAGCGTTCAGGTATCTGGGGCCAACGTCCTGACTTTC
CDR3aa: CASSVQVSGANVLTF
v_gene: TRBV7-3
abundance: .
d_gene: .
j_gene: TRBJ2-6
len: 15

CDR3nt: TGCGCCAGCAGCCCTCAACCCCGGGACAGTTACAACACCGGGGAGCTGTTTTTT
CDR3aa: CASSPQPRDSYNTGELFF
v_gene: TRBV5-1
abundance: .
d_gene: TRBD1
j_gene: TRBJ2-2
len: 18

CDR3nt: TGCGCCAGCAGCCAGGGACAGGGGAGTGAAAAACTGTTTTTT
CDR3aa: CASSQGQGSEKLFF
v_gene: TRBV4-3
abundance: once
d_gene: TRBD1
j_gene: TRBJ1-4
len: 14

CDR3nt: TGTGCCAGCAGTCGGGCAGTGAACACTGAAGCTTTCTTT
CDR3aa: CASSRAVNTEAFF
v_gene: TRBV6-5
abundance: .
d_gene: .
j_gene: TRBJ1-1
len: 13

CDR3nt: TGTGCCAGCACCAGGCGGGACAGCGACCGAAACACCATATATTTT
CDR3aa: CASTRRDSDRNTIYF
v_gene: TRBV7-9
abundance: .
d_gene: TRBD1
j_gene: TRBJ1-3
len: 15

CDR3nt: TGTGCCAGCAGCTTAACCGGGGCGGGGAGGGAAAGAGAGCAGTACTTC
CDR3aa: CASSLTGAGREREQYF
v_gene: TRBV7-9
abundance: .
d_gene: TRBD2
j_gene: TRBJ2-7
len: 16

CDR3nt: TGTGCCAGCAGTTACGGACAGACTAATGAAAAACTGTTTTTT
CDR3aa: CASSYGQTNEKLFF
v_gene: TRBV6-2/TRBV6-3
abundance: .
d_gene: .
j_gene: TRBJ1-4
len: 14

CDR3nt: TGTGCCAGCAGCTCTAGCGGGGGGGCGCCCGGGGAGCTGTTTTTT
CDR3aa: CASSSSGGAPGELFF
v_gene: TRBV7-2
abundance: .
d_gene: TRBD2
j_gene: TRBJ2-2
len: 15

CDR3nt: TGTGCCAGCAGTGGAACGAAGACTAGCGGAAATCGTCCGGGTGGGCTGTTCTTC
CDR3aa: CASSGTKTSGNRPGGLFF
v_gene: TRBV2
abundance: .
d_gene: TRBD2
j_gene: TRBJ2-1
len: 18

CDR3nt: TGTGCCAGCGGGCGGGGGGCCAATCAGCCCCAGCATTTT
CDR3aa: CASGRGANQPQHF
v_gene: TRBV27
abundance: .
d_gene: .
j_gene: TRBJ1-5
len: 13

CDR3nt: TGCGCCAGCATAGCACGGGGCGGCACTGAAGCTTTCTTT
CDR3aa: CASIARGGTEAFF
v_gene: TRBV5-1
abundance: .
d_gene: .
j_gene: TRBJ1-1
len: 13

CDR3nt: TGTGCCAGCAGAGAGAAAACGGGGGGCGGTTCACCCCTCCACTTT
CDR3aa: CASREKTGGGSPLHF
v_gene: TRBV6-5
abundance: .
d_gene: .
j_gene: TRBJ1-6
len: 15

CDR3nt: TGTGCCAGCTCACCAAGGGCCTCCTACGAGCAGTACTTC
CDR3aa: CASSPRASYEQYF
v_gene: TRBV18
abundance: .
d_gene: .
j_gene: TRBJ2-7
len: 13

CDR3nt: TGTGCCAGCACCCTGGGTGTGACCCAGTACTTC
CDR3aa: CASTLGVTQYF
v_gene: TRBV7-9
abundance: .
d_gene: .
j_gene: TRBJ2-5
len: 11

CDR3nt: TGTGCCACCAGGGCCCAGAACACTGAAGCTTTCTTT
CDR3aa: CATRAQNTEAFF
v_gene: TRBV7-2
abundance: .
d_gene: .
j_gene: TRBJ1-1
len: 12

CDR3nt: TGTGCCAGCAGCGTAGCTCCAAGTTCCACCGGGACAGGGGTAGAGACCCAGTACTTC
CDR3aa: CASSVAPSSTGTGVETQYF
v_gene: TRBV9
abundance: .
d_gene: TRBD1
j_gene: TRBJ2-5
len: 19

CDR3nt: TGTGCCAGCAGACAGGGGCAAGAGACCCAGTACTTC
CDR3aa: CASRQGQETQYF
v_gene: TRBV12-3/TRBV12-4
abundance: .
d_gene: TRBD1
j_gene: TRBJ2-5
len: 12

CDR3nt: TGTGCCAGCAGCTTAGGTAGGGGGCAAGACTATGGCTACACCTTC
CDR3aa: CASSLGRGQDYGYTF
v_gene: TRBV7-2
abundance: .
d_gene: TRBD1
j_gene: TRBJ1-2
len: 15

CDR3nt: TGTGCCAGCAGCTTTCTCGCCAACGAGCAGTACTTC
CDR3aa: CASSFLANEQYF
v_gene: TRBV21-1
abundance: .
d_gene: .
j_gene: TRBJ2-7
len: 12

CDR3nt: TGTGCCAGCAGTTTAGGCGGGGGGGCCTTAAATGAGCAGTTCTTC
CDR3aa: CASSLGGGALNEQFF
v_gene: TRBV28
abundance: .
d_gene: TRBD2
j_gene: TRBJ2-1
len: 15

CDR3nt: TGTGCCAGCAGTTTATTGGGCATGAACACTGAAGCTTTCTTT
CDR3aa: CASSLLGMNTEAFF
v_gene: TRBV28
abundance: .
d_gene: .
j_gene: TRBJ1-1
len: 14

CDR3nt: TGCGCCAGCAGCTTGACCGGCCGGCCAGGCCTGCAGAAGGGCTACACCTTC
CDR3aa: CASSLTGRPGLQKGYTF
v_gene: TRBV5-1
abundance: .
d_gene: .
j_gene: TRBJ1-2
len: 17

CDR3nt: TGTGCCAGCAGCTTAAATAAAGGGGGGCCCCACAATGAGCAGTTCTTC
CDR3aa: CASSLNKGGPHNEQFF
v_gene: TRBV7-3
abundance: .
d_gene: .
j_gene: TRBJ2-1
len: 16

CDR3nt: TGTGCCAGCAGCCAAGATGGTCCAGGGACAACTGGCAATCAGCCCCAGCATTTT
CDR3aa: CASSQDGPGTTGNQPQHF
v_gene: TRBV4-2
abundance: .
d_gene: .
j_gene: TRBJ1-5
len: 18